This entry lists 11 T cell receptor beta chains sequenced from one sample in a study of blood T cell repertoires in COVID-19. The method was immunoSEQ multiplex PCR; TCRdb's version includes in-frame clones alone and lacks a portion of them. The profile shows 140,000 or so clones, 85% of them singletons. Material for sequencing was peripheral blood. Receptors were obtained from a man aged 50 to 59 with acute or convalescent COVID-19.

The chain combines TRBV10-2 with TRBJ1-6, with D perhaps TRBD1 (6 bases). The CDR3 length is 15 residues. Trimming pared 7 bases from V and 8 bases from J, leaving 18 bases between. Germline assignment: CDR1 WSHSY and CDR2 SAAADI. As DNA, the CDR3 is TGCGCCAGCAAGTTGGCAGCCCCAGGGGATTCACCCCTCCACTTT. It specifies CASKLAAPGDSPLHF.

As regards this clone: Its ends do not fully match the called genes, so a read error is possible. This sequence joins TRBV7-9 and TRBJ1-5; maybe TRBD1 (5 bases). The CDR3 is made up of 15 amino acids. CDR1 SEHNR and CDR2 FQNEAQ come from the germline V gene (reference sequence). The CDR3 coding sequence is TGTGCCAGTAGCTTGGAAAGGGGTAGCAATCAGCCCCAGCATTTT. Translating it yields CASSLERGSNQPQHF.

This sequence joins TRBV18 and TRBJ1-3; 9 bases match TRBD1. Looked up from germline, CDR1 is KGHSH and CDR2 is LQKENI. The CDR3 is 16 residues long. The V segment lost 3 bases and the J segment 4 bases; nucleotides outside the gene matches: 7. CDR3 in DNA: TGTGCCAGCTCACCGGGAGGACAGGGGACCGGAAACACCATATATTTT. Translation gives CASSPGGQGTGNTIYF.

This clone was seen once. The rearrangement links TRBV23-1 to TRBJ1-3; D uncertain. TRBV23-1 counts as an open reading frame of uncertain function. Trimming took 3 bases from V and 0 from J, leaving 21 bases between them. The CDR3 is 19 residues long. Here the CDR3 reads CASSHQRLKAGRSGNTIYF. In DNA, the CDR3 is TGCGCCAGCAGTCACCAACGCCTTAAAGCGGGCCGCTCTGGAAACACCATATATTTT.

The CDR3 nucleotides read TGTGCCAGCAGCGTAGTGATCGTTGGGGCGGGAAACACCATATATTTT. Encoded protein: CASSVVIVGAGNTIYF. The gene calls are TRBV9 and TRBJ1-3; D may be TRBD1 (5 bases). Trimming took 0 bases from V and 4 from J, leaving 14 bases between them. Looked up from germline, CDR1 is SGDLS and CDR2 is YYNGEE. This CDR3 spans 16 amino acids.

V is TRBV6-5 and J is TRBJ1-1; D might be TRBD1 (5 bases). Germline loops: CDR1 MNHEY, CDR2 SVGAGI. V was shortened by 8 bases and J by 5 bases, with 15 bases between the two germline ends. The CDR3 consists of 13 residues. The CDR3 region has the DNA TGTGCCAGCCTGGGGCAAATAGGGACTGAAGCTTTCTTT. It is translated as CASLGQIGTEAFF.

V usage is TRBV10-2 and J usage is TRBJ1-4, with no clear D. Germline-derived CDR1 and CDR2 are WSHSY and SAAADI. This CDR3 comprises 12 residues. V shed 6 bases and J shed 5 bases, with 7 bases lying between them. The CDR3 DNA sequence: TGCGCCAGCAGACAGCTAAATGAAAAACTGTTTTTT. Protein: CASRQLNEKLFF.

The chain has TRBV19 and TRBJ2-1, with 15 bases matching TRBD2. CDR1 is LNHDA and CDR2 is SQIVND in the germline V gene (reference sequence). The CDR3 length is 19 residues. The V gene end was trimmed by 1 base and the J gene end by 1 base; junction bases not matched to a gene: 5. The CDR3 is CASSIGGLAGGQSYNEQFF. The CDR3 DNA reads TGTGCCAGTAGTATAGGAGGACTAGCGGGAGGGCAATCCTACAATGAGCAGTTCTTC.

This clone was detected only a few times. The chain combines TRBV25-1 with TRBJ2-7; a possible D gene is TRBD2 (7 bases). V was cut by 6 bases and J by 4 bases, with 22 bases left in between. The CDR3 sequence is 16 residues long. Germline CDR1 and CDR2: MGHDK and SYGVNS. CDR3 DNA: TGTGCCAGCAGCCCACCGTGGGGGGGCATAGGTTACGAGCAGTACTTC. This sequence encodes CASSPPWGGIGYEQYF.

The chain carries TRBV5-4 and TRBJ2-7, with 7 bases aligning to TRBD1. The J segment lost 2 bases and the V segment lost 2 bases, leaving 4 bases of the junction unmatched. The V gene's germline CDR1 is SGHNT and CDR2 YYREEE (reference sequence). The CDR3 length is 14 residues. The CDR3 reads CASSFAQGAYEQYF. CDR3 nucleotides: TGTGCCAGCAGCTTTGCCCAGGGGGCCTACGAGCAGTACTTC.

J is TRBJ2-3 and V is TRBV19; 10 bases align to TRBD2. After removal of 11 bases from V and 2 bases from J, the junction contained 10 bases not matched to a gene. The CDR3 is made up of 15 amino acids. From germline, CDR1 is LNHDA and CDR2 SQIVND (reference sequence). The CDR3 DNA reads as TGTGCCGCGAAACCGAGCGGGAGGGCCACAGATACGCAGTATTTT. Its protein product is CAAKPSGRATDTQYF.